Included here is one T cell receptor (beta chain) sequence, with context. This entry belongs to a study of T cells in tumors and immune-related adverse events. The CDR3 runs to 15 residues. The V segment lost 3 bases and the J segment 1 base; nucleotides outside the gene matches: 5. Per the germline V gene, CDR1 is MDHEN and CDR2 is SYDVKM. TCRdb's copy holds only in-frame clones and misses some; the assay was immunoSEQ multiplex PCR. The sample contains roughly 20,000 clones, over 80% of which appear only once. This specimen was lymph node tissue, taken from a patient treated with anti-PD-1 therapy. The sequence derives from a female donor with metastatic renal cell carcinoma. The J gene is TRBJ1-1, the V gene TRBV28; the match to TRBD1 covers 7 bases. CDR3 residues: CASSLRSGGNTEAFF. DNA of the CDR3: TGTGCCAGCAGTTTGAGGTCAGGGGGGAACACTGAAGCTTTCTTT.